The 19 T cell receptor beta chains presented below share a single source sample, sequenced in a study of cytomegalovirus exposure and HLA in healthy donors. The method was immunoSEQ multiplex PCR; TCRdb's version includes in-frame clones alone and lacks a portion of them. Altogether approximately 70,000 clones are present, about 94% being singletons, with the ten largest covering 2.5% to 3.5%. What was sequenced was PBMCs. These TCRs come from a woman under 30 in good health and CMV-seropositive.

V usage is TRBV28 and J usage is TRBJ2-7, with D possibly TRBD2 on 5 matching bases. Germline-derived CDR1 and CDR2 are MDHEN and SYDVKM. V was cut by 5 bases and J by 2 bases, with 19 bases left in between. The CDR3 is 16 residues long. Here the CDR3 reads CASSPWRSSGAYEQYF. CDR3 bases: TGTGCCAGCAGTCCCTGGCGCAGCTCCGGGGCCTACGAGCAGTACTTC.

The J gene is TRBJ1-1, the V gene TRBV6-5; D is unresolved. V was pared by 6 bases and J by 3 bases, with 14 bases between. Germline V gene sequence: CDR1 MNHEY, CDR2 SVGAGI. CDR3 length: 14 amino acids. CDR3 DNA sequence: TGTGCCAGCAGAACAAGAAAGTATTACACTGAAGCTTTCTTT. Encoded protein: CASRTRKYYTEAFF.

The chain has TRBV27 and TRBJ1-1; D may be TRBD1 (6 bases). This CDR3 comprises 14 residues. Germline values: CDR1 MNHEY, CDR2 SMNVEV (reference sequence). Trimming cost V 2 bases and J 2 bases, with 9 bases left between them. Written as DNA, the CDR3 is TGTGCCAGCAGTTTACAGACAGGAAACACTGAAGCTTTCTTT. This sequence encodes CASSLQTGNTEAFF.

This sequence joins TRBV7-9 and TRBJ2-2; 8 bases are a match to TRBD2. There are 19 residues in the CDR3. V lost 5 bases to trimming and J lost 5 bases; unmatched junction nucleotides: 19. Germline CDR1 and CDR2: SEHNR and FQNEAQ (reference sequence). This chain's CDR3 is CASSPPVASGRAGTGELFF. CDR3 bases: TGTGCCAGCAGCCCGCCGGTCGCGAGCGGGAGAGCGGGAACCGGGGAGCTGTTTTTT.

The chain uses TRBV9 and TRBJ1-4, with D possibly being TRBD1 (6 bases). Germline CDR1 SGDLS, CDR2 YYNGEE. Trimming left V 3 bases short and J 5 bases short, with 17 bases between. The CDR3 runs to 16 residues. CDR3 in amino acids: CASSAPGGGANEKLFF. The CDR3 DNA is TGTGCCAGCAGCGCCCCGGGGGGGGGCGCGAATGAAAAACTGTTTTTT.

The V and J genes are TRBV20-1 and TRBJ2-7; a possible D gene is TRBD2 (5 bases). V was cut by 6 bases and J by 5 bases, with 8 bases left in between. Germline CDR1 reads DFQATT; CDR2 reads SNEGSKA (reference sequence). This CDR3 region has 10 residues. The CDR3 loop reads CSASGNEQYF. The CDR3 DNA follows: TGCAGTGCCTCGGGAAACGAGCAGTACTTC.

The chain joins TRBV19 to TRBJ1-2, with D possibly being TRBD1 (5 bases). The V end was cut by 7 bases, the J end by 2 bases, with 14 bases between. In germline, CDR1 is LNHDA, CDR2 SQIVND (reference sequence). This CDR3 is 14 amino acids long. Here the CDR3 reads CASTPGRGNYGYTF. In nucleotides, the CDR3 is TGTGCCAGTACCCCCGGTAGGGGCAACTATGGCTACACCTTC.

This clone was recorded only once. V usage is TRBV7-9 and J usage is TRBJ1-4; 7 bases agree with TRBD1. Germline values: CDR1 SEHNR, CDR2 FQNEAQ (reference sequence). The ends lost 5 bases at V and 5 bases at J; junction bases unmatched: 14. The CDR3 sequence is 17 residues long. The chain's CDR3 is CASSKRGKGTVNEKLFF. The CDR3 nucleotides read TGTGCCAGCAGCAAAAGGGGGAAGGGGACAGTAAATGAAAAACTGTTTTTT. The full variable domain, completed using reference TRBV7-9 and TRBJ1-4, is DTGVSQNPRHKITKRGQNVTFRCDPISEHNRLYWYRQTLGQGPEFLTYFQNEAQLEKSRLLSDRFSAERPKGSFSTLEIQRTEQGDSAMYLCASSKRGKGTVNEKLFFGSGTQLSVL.

This clone was detected once. The rearrangement uses TRBV2 and TRBJ1-5; 10 bases fit TRBD1. The CDR3 is 15 amino acids. Germline CDR1 is SNHLY and CDR2 is FYNNEI. Trimming at V came to 8 bases and at J to 4 bases, leaving 8 bases not matched to a gene. The CDR3, as DNA: TGTGCCAGCGGGGGACAGGGGCTGATTAATCAGCCCCAGCATTTT. Its translation: CASGGQGLINQPQHF.

The V and J genes are TRBV14 and TRBJ2-7; no firm D call. The V end lost 0 bases, the J end lost 5 bases, and 11 bases lay between the germline ends. Germline V gene lookup returns CDR1 SGHDN and CDR2 FVKESK. The CDR3 has 14 amino acids. CDR3 in DNA: TGTGCCAGCAGCCAAGAAACCCCACGGGACGAGCAGTACTTC. Translating it yields CASSQETPRDEQYF.

J is TRBJ2-7 and V is TRBV11-2; TRBD1 is a possible D gene (5 bases). V was clipped by 3 bases and J by 0 bases, with 15 bases between them. This CDR3 is built from 16 residues. The V gene's germline CDR1 is SGHAT and CDR2 FQNNGV. CDR3 amino acids: CASSLQRQNNSYEQYF. In DNA, the CDR3 is TGTGCCAGCAGCTTGCAGAGACAGAATAACTCCTACGAGCAGTACTTC.

This chain joins TRBV6-1 and TRBJ1-1; D is ambiguous. There are 14 residues in the CDR3. The ends were cut back, 5 bases at V and 0 bases at J, with 10 bases in the middle. Looked up from germline, CDR1 is MNHNS and CDR2 is SASEGT. The CDR3, as DNA: TGTGCCAGCAGTCTAGAGGCCATGAACACTGAAGCTTTCTTT. This encodes CASSLEAMNTEAFF.

CDR3 sequence: CASSLESWRQGNYEQYF. The DNA of the CDR3 is TGTGCCAGCAGCTTAGAGTCGTGGCGGCAGGGAAACTACGAGCAGTACTTC. This chain links TRBV11-1 with TRBJ2-7, with TRBD1 as a possible D gene (5 bases). This CDR3 is built from 17 residues. Germline CDR1 is SGHAT and CDR2 is FQDESV (reference sequence). Trimming removed 1 base at V and 3 bases at J, with 19 bases between.

This chain joins TRBV20-1 and TRBJ2-7; unclear D gene. V lost 3 bases and J lost 3, with 6 bases in between. CDR3 length equals 11 residues. Germline V lookup: CDR1 DFQATT, CDR2 SNEGSKA (reference sequence). The DNA of the CDR3 is TGCAGTGCTAGGGAGAACTACGAGCAGTACTTC. Translated, it gives CSARENYEQYF.

CDR3 protein: CAWKLVGGPSEQFF. In nucleotides, the CDR3 is TGTGCCTGGAAGTTGGTGGGAGGGCCCAGTGAGCAGTTCTTC. The chain has TRBV30 and TRBJ2-1; 7 bases map to TRBD2. Per the germline V gene, CDR1 is GTSNPN and CDR2 is SVGIG (reference sequence). The trim removed 4 bases at V and 9 bases at J, leaving 12 bases unmatched. CDR3 size: 14 residues.

This rearrangement joins TRBV30 to TRBJ2-1; 15 nucleotides line up with TRBD2. Trimming at V came to 2 bases and at J to 8 bases, leaving 10 bases not matched to a gene. Germline V lookup: CDR1 GTSNPN, CDR2 SVGIG (reference sequence). There are 17 residues in the CDR3. The CDR3 nucleotides read TGTGCCTGGAGTTACGGACTAGCGGGAGGGCCAGGGGATGAGCAGTTCTTC. Translating gives CAWSYGLAGGPGDEQFF.

The rearrangement links TRBV27 to TRBJ2-7; 13 positions match TRBD2. V was pared by 5 bases and J by 2 bases, with 6 bases of the junction left unmatched. The germline CDR1 and CDR2 sequences are MNHEY and SMNVEV (reference sequence). The length of the CDR3 is 16 residues. In nucleotides, the CDR3 is TGTGCCAGCAGTCAGACAGGGACTAGCGGGACCTACGAGCAGTACTTC. Protein sequence: CASSQTGTSGTYEQYF.

The chain employs TRBV5-1 and TRBJ1-3; 7 positions agree with TRBD1. In germline, CDR1 is SGHRS, CDR2 YFSETQ. This CDR3 contains 15 residues. V was clipped by 4 bases and J by 2 bases; unmatched bases: 6. The CDR3 bases are TGCGCCAGCAGCCGTCGGCAGGGGGCTGGAAACACCATATATTTT. It encodes CASSRRQGAGNTIYF.

The gene calls are TRBV9 and TRBJ2-2; possibly TRBD2 for D (7 bases). V gave up 2 bases and J gave up 6 bases, with 14 bases separating them. Germline V gene data show CDR1 as SGDLS and CDR2 as YYNGEE. The CDR3 totals 15 residues. The chain's CDR3 is CASSVEGDYPGELFF. The CDR3 nucleotides are TGTGCCAGCAGCGTTGAGGGGGACTATCCCGGGGAGCTGTTTTTT.